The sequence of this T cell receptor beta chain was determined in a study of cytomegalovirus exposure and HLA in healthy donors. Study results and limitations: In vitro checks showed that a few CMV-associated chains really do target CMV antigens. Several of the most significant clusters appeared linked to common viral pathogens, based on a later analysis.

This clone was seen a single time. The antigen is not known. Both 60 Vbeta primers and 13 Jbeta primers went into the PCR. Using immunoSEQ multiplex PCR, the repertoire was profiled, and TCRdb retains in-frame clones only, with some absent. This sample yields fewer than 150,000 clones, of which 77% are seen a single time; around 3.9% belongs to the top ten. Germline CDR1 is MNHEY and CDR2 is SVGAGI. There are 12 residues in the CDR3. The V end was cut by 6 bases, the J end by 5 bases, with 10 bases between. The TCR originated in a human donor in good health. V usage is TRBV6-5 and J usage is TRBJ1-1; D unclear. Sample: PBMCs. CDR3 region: CASRSRRTEAFF. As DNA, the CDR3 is TGTGCCAGCAGGTCAAGGAGAACTGAAGCTTTCTTT.